The 2 T cell receptor beta chains presented below share a single source sample, sequenced in a study of T cell changes during pregnancy in multiple sclerosis (dated by TCRdb to the late 2010s). Libraries were prepared through the immunoSEQ multiplex PCR assay. Imported from immuneACCESS, the table was reduced by TCRdb to in-frame sequences with V and J called. These copies leave out some clones; in studies compared against another copy, an unresolved V gene accounts for under half, and the cause of the remainder is not known. This sample gives about 49,000 clones in total; 94% of them show up just once. Around 5% of the sample goes to the ten largest clones. The input for sequencing was CD8+ T cells from peripheral blood mononuclear cells, taken before pregnancy. These receptors were taken from a female donor with multiple sclerosis, enrolled in a pregnancy study.

CDR3 in amino acids: CASSLVGLAGARDEQFF. As DNA, the CDR3 is TGCGCCAGCAGCTTGGTAGGACTAGCGGGAGCTCGCGATGAGCAGTTCTTC. The rearrangement joins TRBV5-1 to TRBJ2-1; TRBD2 agrees at 13 bases. The ends lost 0 bases at V and 8 bases at J; junction bases unmatched: 8. Germline loops: CDR1 SGHRS, CDR2 YFSETQ. The CDR3 runs 17 residues.

The CDR3 sequence: CATSRTGAPNEKLFF. The CDR3 DNA reads TGTGCCACCAGCCGGACAGGAGCCCCTAATGAAAAACTGTTTTTT. The chain combines TRBV15 with TRBJ1-4, with TRBD1 matching 7 bases. CDR3 length: 15 residues. V was pared by 5 bases and J by 3 bases, with 6 bases of the junction left unmatched. The germline CDR1 and CDR2 sequences are LNHNV and YYDKDF (reference sequence).